The source of this T cell receptor beta chain is a study of shared T cell receptors in the human thymus. Sequencing was performed with immunoSEQ multiplex PCR; in TCRdb, only in-frame clones are kept and a portion is missing. The data show some 700,000 clones, with around 87% seen just once and about 0.01% held by the top ten. The CDR3 spans 14 residues. Trimming left V 5 bases short and J 5 bases short, with 16 bases between. Germline CDR1 reads ENHRY; CDR2 reads SYGVKD. This same sample was also taken into another study, of human thymus T cells. That investigation notes: Donation was from healthy Finnish infants who were having corrective surgery that addressed congenital heart defects. Unrelated individuals reportedly shared highly overlapping thymic TCR repertoires.

This TCR derives from a boy under two years old with a congenital heart defect. Sequencing input: thymocytes. This chain links TRBV10-3 with TRBJ2-7; a weak D match, TRBD1 (6 bases). CDR3 coding DNA: TGTGCCATCAGTAGGCCGGGACACCGCCACGAGCAGTACTTC. Its protein is CAISRPGHRHEQYF.